Shown below are 2 T cell receptor beta chains from a single sample sequenced in a study of CD8 T cells in Susac syndrome. The authors reverse transcribed about 0.45 to 1 ug RNA with random hexamers. A single record per CDR3 protein comes from TCRdb applying MiXCR to the immunoSEQ multiplex PCR reads. The sample contains about 210,000 distinct CDR3 sequences, over 85% of which appear only once. Sequencing used CD4+ T cells from PBMCs. The receptor source for this set is a human donor in good health.

The chain carries TRBV27 and TRBJ2-1; TRBD1 or TRBD2 may be the D gene (5 bases each). Trimming stripped 6 bases from V and 7 bases from J, with 19 bases between. CDR1 is MNHEY and CDR2 is SMNVEV in the germline V gene (reference sequence). This CDR3 region has 15 residues. CDR3 protein: CASSSPDMGVNEQFF. The CDR3 DNA is TGTGCCAGCAGCAGCCCGGACATGGGGGTGAATGAGCAGTTCTTC.

The chain has TRBV20-1 and TRBJ2-7; TRBD1 agrees at 7 bases. The ends lost 2 bases at V and 7 bases at J; junction bases unmatched: 14. Looked up from germline, CDR1 is DFQATT and CDR2 is SNEGSKA (reference sequence). The CDR3 runs to 15 residues. DNA of the CDR3: TGCAGTGCTAGACAAACAGGGGATGATAGGAGGGAGCAGTACTTC. The encoded protein is CSARQTGDDRREQYF.